This TCR beta chain appears in the sequencing data of a study of T cell changes during pregnancy in multiple sclerosis. Sequenced by immunoSEQ multiplex PCR; TCRdb stores in-frame clones only, minus some. The sample comprises under 80,000 clones, over 80% of which are singletons, and 2% to 2.5% rests with the top ten. The source was peripheral blood, collected before pregnancy. The receptor comes from a female donor with multiple sclerosis, enrolled in a pregnancy study.

The CDR3 bases are TGTGCCAGCAGTTTCAGCAGGGGAAGGAATACGCAGTATTTT. This codes for CASSFSRGRNTQYF. J is TRBJ2-3 and V is TRBV27, with D perhaps matching TRBD1 (6 bases). Germline values: CDR1 MNHEY, CDR2 SMNVEV (reference sequence). This CDR3 region has 14 residues. V lost 3 bases and J lost 7, with 14 bases in between.